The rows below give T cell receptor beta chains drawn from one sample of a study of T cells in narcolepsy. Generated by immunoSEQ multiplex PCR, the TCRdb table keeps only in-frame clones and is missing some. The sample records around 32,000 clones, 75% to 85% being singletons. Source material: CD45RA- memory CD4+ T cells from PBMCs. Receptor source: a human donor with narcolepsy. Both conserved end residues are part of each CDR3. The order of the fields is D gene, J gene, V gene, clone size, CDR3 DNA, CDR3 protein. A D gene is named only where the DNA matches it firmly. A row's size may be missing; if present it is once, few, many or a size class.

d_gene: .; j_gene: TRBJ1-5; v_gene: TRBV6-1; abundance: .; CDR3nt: TGTGCCAGCAGTGAATGGGGGACACAACATCAGCCCCAGCATTTT; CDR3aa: CASSEWGTQHQPQHF
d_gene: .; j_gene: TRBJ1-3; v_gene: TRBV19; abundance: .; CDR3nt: TGTGCAAGTAGGCGGAGCTCTGGAAACACCATATATTTT; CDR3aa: CASRRSSGNTIYF
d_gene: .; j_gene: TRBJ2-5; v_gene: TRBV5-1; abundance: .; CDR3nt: TGCGCCAGCAGCTTAGACAGGAGGGGTGAGACCCAGTACTTC; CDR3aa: CASSLDRRGETQYF
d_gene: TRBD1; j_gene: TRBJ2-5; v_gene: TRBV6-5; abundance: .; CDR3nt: TGTGCCAGCAGTATCCGGACAGGGCGGGAGACCCAGTACTTC; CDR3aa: CASSIRTGRETQYF
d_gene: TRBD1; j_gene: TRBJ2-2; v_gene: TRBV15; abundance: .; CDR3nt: TGTGCCACCAGCAGAGGGGGACAGGTCAACACCGGGGAGCTGTTTTTT; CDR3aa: CATSRGGQVNTGELFF
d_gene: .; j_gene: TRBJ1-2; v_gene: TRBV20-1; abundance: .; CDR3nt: TGCAGTGCTAGAGACCCCAATGGCTACACCTTC; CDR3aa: CSARDPNGYTF
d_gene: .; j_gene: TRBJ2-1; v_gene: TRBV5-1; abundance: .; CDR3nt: TGCGCCAGCAGCTTGGACAGGGTCAAAGAGCAGTTCTTC; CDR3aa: CASSLDRVKEQFF
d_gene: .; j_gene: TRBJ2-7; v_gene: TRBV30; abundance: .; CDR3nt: TGTGCCTGGAGAGGGTCCCCGGCGGGCGAGCAGTACTTC; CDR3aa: CAWRGSPAGEQYF
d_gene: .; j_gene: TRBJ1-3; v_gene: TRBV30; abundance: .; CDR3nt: TGTGCCTGGGCAGGGTTTGGAAGCACCATATATTTT; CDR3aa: CAWAGFGSTIYF
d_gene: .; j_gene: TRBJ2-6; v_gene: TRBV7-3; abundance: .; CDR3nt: TGTGCCAGCAGCTTAAGGGCCGGCTCTGGGGCCAACGTCCTGACTTTC; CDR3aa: CASSLRAGSGANVLTF
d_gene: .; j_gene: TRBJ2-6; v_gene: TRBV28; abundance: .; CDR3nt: TGTGCCAGCAGTGGCCCCGGGGCTGGGGCCAACGTCCTGACTTTC; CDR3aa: CASSGPGAGANVLTF
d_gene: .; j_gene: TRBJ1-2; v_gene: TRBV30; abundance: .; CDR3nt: TGTGCCTGGTCACCGGACTCGAAGAGCTATGGCTACACCTTC; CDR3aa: CAWSPDSKSYGYTF
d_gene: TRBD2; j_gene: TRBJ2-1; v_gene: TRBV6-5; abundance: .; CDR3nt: TGTGCCAGCAGTCCCGGGGTAGCGGGGTACAGGGAGCAGTTCTTC; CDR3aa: CASSPGVAGYREQFF
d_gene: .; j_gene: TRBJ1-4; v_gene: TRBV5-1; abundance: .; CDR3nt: TGCGCCAGCAGCTTGACGGCCAGAGGGGATGAAAAACTGTTTTTT; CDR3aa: CASSLTARGDEKLFF
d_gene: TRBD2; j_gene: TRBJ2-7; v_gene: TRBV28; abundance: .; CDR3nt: TGTGCCAGCAGTTTAGGCGGGAGCGTAATCAACGAGCAGTACTTC; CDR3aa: CASSLGGSVINEQYF
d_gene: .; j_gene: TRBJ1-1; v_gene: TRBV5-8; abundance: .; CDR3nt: TGTGCCAGCAGCTTGCCGGGACTCCCCACGGGGGCTTTCTTT; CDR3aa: CASSLPGLPTGAFF
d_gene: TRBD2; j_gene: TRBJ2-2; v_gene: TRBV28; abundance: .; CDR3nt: TGTGCCAGCAGTGCTAGCGGGAGACGGGCCGGGGAGCTGTTTTTT; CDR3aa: CASSASGRRAGELFF
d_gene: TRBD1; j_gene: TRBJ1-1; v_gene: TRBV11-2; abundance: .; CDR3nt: TGTGCCAGCAGCCCACAGGGGACCACTGAAGCTTTCTTT; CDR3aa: CASSPQGTTEAFF
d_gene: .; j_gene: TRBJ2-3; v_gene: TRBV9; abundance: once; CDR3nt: TGTGCCAGCAGCCTTAAGGTGGAGCTCACAGATACGCAGTATTTT; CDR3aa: CASSLKVELTDTQYF
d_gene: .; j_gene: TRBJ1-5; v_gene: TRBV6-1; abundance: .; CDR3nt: TGTGCCAGCAGCGAGACACGCGAAGGGCCCCAGCATTTT; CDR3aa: CASSETREGPQHF
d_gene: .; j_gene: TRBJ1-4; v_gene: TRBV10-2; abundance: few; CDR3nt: TGCGCCAGCAGTGAGAGGGGAGCTGAAAAACTGTTTTTT; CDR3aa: CASSERGAEKLFF
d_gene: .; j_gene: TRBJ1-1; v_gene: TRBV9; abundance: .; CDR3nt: TGTGCCAGCAGCGCAAATAGGGGGAACACTGAAGCTTTCTTT; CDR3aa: CASSANRGNTEAFF
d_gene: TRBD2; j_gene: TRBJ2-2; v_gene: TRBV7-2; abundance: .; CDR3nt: TGTGCCAGCAGCTTACTAGCGGGGGAAACCGGGGAGCTGTTTTTT; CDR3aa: CASSLLAGETGELFF
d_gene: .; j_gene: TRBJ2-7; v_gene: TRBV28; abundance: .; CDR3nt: TGTGCCAGCACGCGTAGCCGCGAGCAGTACTTC; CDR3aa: CASTRSREQYF
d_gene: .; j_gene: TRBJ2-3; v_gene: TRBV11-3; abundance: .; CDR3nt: TGTGCCAGCAGCTTAGCGGGGGGCACAGATACGCAGTATTTT; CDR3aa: CASSLAGGTDTQYF
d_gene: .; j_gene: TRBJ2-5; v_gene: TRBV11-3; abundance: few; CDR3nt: TGTGCCAGCAGCCTAGAGTCTGGGGGAGGCCAGGGGGAGACCCAGTACTTC; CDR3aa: CASSLESGGGQGETQYF
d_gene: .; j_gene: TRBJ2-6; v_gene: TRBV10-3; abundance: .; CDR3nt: TGTGCCATCAGTGCAGAGGTTGGGGCCAACGTCCTGACTTTC; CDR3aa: CAISAEVGANVLTF
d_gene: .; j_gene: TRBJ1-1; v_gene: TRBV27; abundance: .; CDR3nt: TGTGCCAGCAGTTACCACAGGAGGTACACTGAAGCTTTCTTT; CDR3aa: CASSYHRRYTEAFF
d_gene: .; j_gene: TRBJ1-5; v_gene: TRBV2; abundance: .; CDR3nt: TGTGCCAGCAGTGAAGGGTCCTTACCCCTCTATCAGCCCCAGCATTTT; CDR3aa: CASSEGSLPLYQPQHF
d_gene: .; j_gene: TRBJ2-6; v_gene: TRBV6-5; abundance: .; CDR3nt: TGTGCCAGCAGGGGACGGAACTCTGGGGCCAACGTCCTGACTTTC; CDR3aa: CASRGRNSGANVLTF
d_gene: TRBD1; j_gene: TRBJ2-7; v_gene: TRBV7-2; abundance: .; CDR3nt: TGTGCCAGCAGCTTAGAATCGGGACAGACCTACGAGCAGTACTTC; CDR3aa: CASSLESGQTYEQYF
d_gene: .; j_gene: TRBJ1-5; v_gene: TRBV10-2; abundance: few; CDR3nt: TGCGCCAGCGCCGACAGTAGCATCAATCAGCCCCAGCATTTT; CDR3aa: CASADSSINQPQHF
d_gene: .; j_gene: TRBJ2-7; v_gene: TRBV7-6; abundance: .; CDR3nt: TGTGCCAGCAGCTTAGGGGACGAGCAGTACTTC; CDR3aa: CASSLGDEQYF
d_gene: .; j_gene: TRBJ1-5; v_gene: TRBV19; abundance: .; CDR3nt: TGTGCCAGCATAGTAAACACCGTCGGGAGCAATCAGCCCCAGCATTTT; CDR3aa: CASIVNTVGSNQPQHF
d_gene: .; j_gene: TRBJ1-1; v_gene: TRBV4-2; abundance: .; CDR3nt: TGTGCCAGCAGCTTGGCTCCAGGAGATGAAGCTTTCTTT; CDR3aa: CASSLAPGDEAFF
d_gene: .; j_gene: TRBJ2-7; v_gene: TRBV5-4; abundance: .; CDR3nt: TGTGCCAGCAGCTGGGACCCCCCAATGGGTAGCCTCGTATACGAGCAGTACTTC; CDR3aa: CASSWDPPMGSLVYEQYF
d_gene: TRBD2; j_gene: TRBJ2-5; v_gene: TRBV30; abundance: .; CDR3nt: TGTGCCTGGAGCCAATTCATCTTAGCGGGGGGGCGCAGGACCCAGTACTTC; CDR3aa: CAWSQFILAGGRRTQYF
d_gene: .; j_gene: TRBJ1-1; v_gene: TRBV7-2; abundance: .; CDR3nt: TGTGCCAGCAGCCAGCTCCTGGGCCCTAACACTGAAGCTTTCTTT; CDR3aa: CASSQLLGPNTEAFF
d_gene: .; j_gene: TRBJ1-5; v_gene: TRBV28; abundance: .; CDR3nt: TGTGCCAGCAGTTGGTCCAGGGGACAGCCCCAGCATTTT; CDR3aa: CASSWSRGQPQHF
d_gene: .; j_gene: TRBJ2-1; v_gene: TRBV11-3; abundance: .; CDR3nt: TGTGCCAGCAGCTCTCCTGGACGTACCAATGAGCAGTTCTTC; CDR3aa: CASSSPGRTNEQFF
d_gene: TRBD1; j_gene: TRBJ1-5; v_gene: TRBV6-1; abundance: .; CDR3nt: TGTGCCAGCAGCCCCGACAGGGTCAATCAGCCCCAGCATTTT; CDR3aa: CASSPDRVNQPQHF
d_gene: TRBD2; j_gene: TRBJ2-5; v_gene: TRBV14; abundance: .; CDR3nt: TGTGCCAGCAGACTAGCGGGAGAGACCCAGTACTTC; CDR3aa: CASRLAGETQYF
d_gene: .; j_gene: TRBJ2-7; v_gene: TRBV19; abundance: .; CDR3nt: TGTGCCACCCGGGACGACTCCTACGAGCAGTACTTC; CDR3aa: CATRDDSYEQYF
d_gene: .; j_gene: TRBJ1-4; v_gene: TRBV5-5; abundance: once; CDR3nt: TGTGCCAGCAGCTTGGTCCCCAGGGGAACTAATGAAAAACTGTTTTTT; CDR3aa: CASSLVPRGTNEKLFF
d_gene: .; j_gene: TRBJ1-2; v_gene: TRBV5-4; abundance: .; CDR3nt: TGTGCCAGCAGCTTGGCTTCCGGCCGAGGCTACACCTTC; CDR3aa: CASSLASGRGYTF
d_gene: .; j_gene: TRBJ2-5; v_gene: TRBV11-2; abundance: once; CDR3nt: TGTGCCAGCAGCTTAGAGGTCCTGCAAGAGGCCCAGTACTTC; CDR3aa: CASSLEVLQEAQYF
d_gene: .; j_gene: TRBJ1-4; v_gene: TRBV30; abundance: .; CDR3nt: TGTGCCTGGAGCCGTAGCTTCACAGGGTCTAATGAAAAACTGTTTTTT; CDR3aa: CAWSRSFTGSNEKLFF
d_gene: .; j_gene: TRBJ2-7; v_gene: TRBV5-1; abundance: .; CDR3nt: TGCGCCAGCAGCTTGCGGGTCGGGGAGTACTACGAGCAGTACTTC; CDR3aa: CASSLRVGEYYEQYF
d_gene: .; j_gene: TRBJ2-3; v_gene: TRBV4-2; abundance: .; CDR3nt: TGTGCCAGCAGCCAAGATTCACCAGATACGCAGTATTTT; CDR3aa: CASSQDSPDTQYF
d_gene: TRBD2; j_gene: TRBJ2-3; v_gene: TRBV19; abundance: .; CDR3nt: TGTGCCAGTAGTCCAATAGCGGGAACTAGCACAGATACGCAGTATTTT; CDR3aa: CASSPIAGTSTDTQYF
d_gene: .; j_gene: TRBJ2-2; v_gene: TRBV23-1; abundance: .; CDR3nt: TGCGCCAGCAGTCAATCCGGGACTGTCACCGGGGAGCTGTTTTTT; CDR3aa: CASSQSGTVTGELFF
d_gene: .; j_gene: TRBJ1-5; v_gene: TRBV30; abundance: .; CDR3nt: TGTGCCTGGAGTGACAGGGAGAGTCAGCCCCAGCATTTT; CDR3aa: CAWSDRESQPQHF
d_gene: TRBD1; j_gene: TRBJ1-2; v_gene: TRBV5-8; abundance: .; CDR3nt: TGTGCCAGCAGCTTGGGGGACAGGGGAGTCCCTGGCTACACCTTC; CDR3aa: CASSLGDRGVPGYTF
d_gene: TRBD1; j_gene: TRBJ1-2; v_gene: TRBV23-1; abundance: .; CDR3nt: TGCGCCAGCAAGAGGGGGCAGGCGGGGGCTAACTATGGCTACACCTTC; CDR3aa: CASKRGQAGANYGYTF
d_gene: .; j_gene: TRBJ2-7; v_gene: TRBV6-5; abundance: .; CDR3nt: TGTGCCAGCTCTTCCTCCTTCGGGAACGAGCAGTACTTC; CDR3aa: CASSSSFGNEQYF
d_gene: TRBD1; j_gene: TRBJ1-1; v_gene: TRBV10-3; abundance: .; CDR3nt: TGTGCCATCAGTGAGTCAGGGGGCGGCGAGAACACTGAAGCTTTCTTT; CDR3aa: CAISESGGGENTEAFF
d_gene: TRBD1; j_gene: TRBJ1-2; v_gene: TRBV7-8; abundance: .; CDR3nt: TGTGCCAGCAGCTTTCCGGGACAGGACGATGGCTACACCTTC; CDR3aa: CASSFPGQDDGYTF